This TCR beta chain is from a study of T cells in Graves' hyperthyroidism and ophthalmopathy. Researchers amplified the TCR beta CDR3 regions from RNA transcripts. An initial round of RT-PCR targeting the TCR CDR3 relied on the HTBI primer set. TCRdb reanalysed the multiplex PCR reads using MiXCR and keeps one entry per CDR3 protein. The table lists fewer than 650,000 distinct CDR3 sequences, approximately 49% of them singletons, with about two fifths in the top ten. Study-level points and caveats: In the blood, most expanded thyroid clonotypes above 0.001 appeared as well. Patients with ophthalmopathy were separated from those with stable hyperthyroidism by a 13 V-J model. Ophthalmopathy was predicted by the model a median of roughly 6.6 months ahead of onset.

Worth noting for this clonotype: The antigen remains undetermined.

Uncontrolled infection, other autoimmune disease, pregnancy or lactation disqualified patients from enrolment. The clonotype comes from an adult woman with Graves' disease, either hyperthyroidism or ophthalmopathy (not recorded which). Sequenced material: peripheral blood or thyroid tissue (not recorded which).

DNA of the CDR3: TGTGCCAGCAGCTTGGGTGTTCCCCCCAGAGGGGAGCTGTTTTTT. Translated, it gives CASSLGVPPRGELFF. The chain couples TRBV5-6 to TRBJ2-2; D remains unclear. Germline V CDR1 and CDR2: SGHDT, YYEEEE. This CDR3 is 15 amino acids long. Trimming removed 0 bases from V and 8 bases from J, with 14 bases in between. Together with reference TRBV5-6 and TRBJ2-2, the CDR3 gives the full variable domain: DAGVTQSPTHLIKTRGQQVTLRCSPKSGHDTVSWYQQALGQGPQFIFQYYEEEERQRGNFPDRFSGHQFPNYSSELNVNALLLGDSALYLCASSLGVPPRGELFFGEGSRLTVL.